A selection of T cell receptor beta chains follows, all from one sample in a study of shared clonotypes between healthy human individuals. Data came from immunoSEQ multiplex PCR; TCRdb stores just in-frame clones and leaves some out. The sample gives millions of clones, around 95% of which show up once; around 0.13% is in the top ten. The sequencing sample was made of naive CD4+ T cells sorted from blood. Source of these receptors: a man aged 18-30 years in good health. The CDR3 runs from the conserved cysteine through the conserved F or W. Fields, in order: J gene, V gene, D gene, clone size, CDR3 protein, CDR3 DNA. D genes are given only for firm matches. Size tells how often a clone was seen (once, few, many) or the class of an expanded clone, and some rows leave it out.

j_call: TRBJ1-1; v_call: TRBV7-9; d_call: NA; clone_size: NA; cdr3_aa: CASSLAVGVGGAFF; cdr3_nt: TGTGCCAGCAGCTTAGCGGTGGGAGTGGGGGGAGCTTTCTTT
j_call: TRBJ2-7; v_call: TRBV19; d_call: TRBD1; clone_size: NA; cdr3_aa: CASSSGTGGSKFVYEQYF; cdr3_nt: TGTGCCAGTAGTTCCGGGACAGGGGGCTCTAAATTCGTCTACGAGCAGTACTTC
j_call: TRBJ2-7; v_call: TRBV5-1; d_call: NA; clone_size: NA; cdr3_aa: CASSLGGTYEQYF; cdr3_nt: TGCGCCAGCAGCTTGGGCGGGACCTACGAGCAGTACTTC
j_call: TRBJ2-2; v_call: TRBV6-6; d_call: NA; clone_size: NA; cdr3_aa: CASKPSVFGELFF; cdr3_nt: TGTGCCAGCAAGCCTAGTGTCTTCGGGGAGCTGTTTTTT
j_call: TRBJ2-1; v_call: TRBV10-3; d_call: NA; clone_size: once; cdr3_aa: CAISKQDLVSYNEQFF; cdr3_nt: TGTGCCATCAGTAAACAGGACCTAGTCTCCTACAATGAGCAGTTCTTC
j_call: TRBJ2-5; v_call: TRBV5-6; d_call: TRBD1; clone_size: NA; cdr3_aa: CASSIGTGSKGQETQYF; cdr3_nt: TGTGCCAGCAGCATAGGGACAGGGTCGAAGGGGCAAGAGACCCAGTACTTC
j_call: TRBJ2-2; v_call: TRBV5-1; d_call: NA; clone_size: NA; cdr3_aa: CASSLGGPGGELFF; cdr3_nt: TGCGCCAGCAGCTTGGGAGGTCCGGGAGGGGAGCTGTTTTTT
j_call: TRBJ2-4; v_call: TRBV6-1; d_call: NA; clone_size: once; cdr3_aa: CASKGIVADSIQYF; cdr3_nt: TGTGCCAGCAAGGGAATCGTCGCCGATAGCATTCAGTACTTC
j_call: TRBJ2-7; v_call: TRBV9; d_call: TRBD1; clone_size: few; cdr3_aa: CASSASGQGFEQYF; cdr3_nt: TGTGCCAGCAGCGCCTCGGGACAGGGGTTCGAGCAGTACTTC
j_call: TRBJ1-2; v_call: TRBV30; d_call: NA; clone_size: NA; cdr3_aa: CAWAGANYGYTF; cdr3_nt: TGTGCCTGGGCAGGGGCTAACTATGGCTACACCTTC
j_call: TRBJ1-5; v_call: TRBV6-6; d_call: NA; clone_size: NA; cdr3_aa: CASKRDSNQPQHF; cdr3_nt: TGTGCCAGCAAAAGGGATAGCAATCAGCCCCAGCATTTT
j_call: TRBJ1-5; v_call: TRBV6-1; d_call: NA; clone_size: once; cdr3_aa: CASSEVLPPDQPQHF; cdr3_nt: TGTGCCAGCAGTGAAGTCCTCCCACCGGATCAGCCCCAGCATTTT
j_call: TRBJ2-7; v_call: TRBV5-1; d_call: TRBD1; clone_size: NA; cdr3_aa: CASSFYRGDEQYF; cdr3_nt: TGCGCCAGCAGCTTTTACAGGGGGGACGAGCAGTACTTC
j_call: TRBJ2-7; v_call: TRBV11-2; d_call: NA; clone_size: NA; cdr3_aa: CASSLDRTSYEQYF; cdr3_nt: TGTGCCAGCAGCTTAGATCGTACCTCCTACGAGCAGTACTTC
j_call: TRBJ1-1; v_call: TRBV7-2; d_call: TRBD1; clone_size: NA; cdr3_aa: CASSSGLTGGTEAFF; cdr3_nt: TGTGCCAGCAGCTCGGGGTTGACAGGGGGCACTGAAGCTTTCTTT
j_call: TRBJ2-1; v_call: TRBV9; d_call: NA; clone_size: NA; cdr3_aa: CASSVGLSSYNEQFF; cdr3_nt: TGTGCCAGCAGCGTAGGGTTGAGCTCCTACAATGAGCAGTTCTTC
j_call: TRBJ2-1; v_call: TRBV7-2; d_call: TRBD2; clone_size: NA; cdr3_aa: CASSLPGGSNEQFF; cdr3_nt: TGTGCCAGCAGCTTGCCGGGGGGGTCCAATGAGCAGTTCTTC
j_call: TRBJ1-1; v_call: TRBV6-1; d_call: NA; clone_size: NA; cdr3_aa: CASSLEVRTEAFF; cdr3_nt: TGTGCCAGCAGCCTAGAAGTACGGACTGAAGCTTTCTTT
j_call: TRBJ2-1; v_call: TRBV4-3; d_call: TRBD2; clone_size: NA; cdr3_aa: CASSQEPGLDSADEQFF; cdr3_nt: TGCGCCAGCAGCCAGGAGCCGGGACTAGATTCTGCGGATGAGCAGTTCTTC
j_call: TRBJ2-1; v_call: TRBV5-1; d_call: NA; clone_size: NA; cdr3_aa: CASSPQVLGSSGDEQFF; cdr3_nt: TGCGCCAGCAGCCCTCAGGTTTTGGGTAGTTCTGGAGATGAGCAGTTCTTC
j_call: TRBJ2-5; v_call: TRBV20-1; d_call: NA; clone_size: NA; cdr3_aa: CSARRGTQYF; cdr3_nt: TGCAGTGCAAGACGAGGGACCCAGTACTTC
j_call: TRBJ1-1; v_call: TRBV9; d_call: NA; clone_size: once; cdr3_aa: CASSRTTRGGTEAFF; cdr3_nt: TGTGCCAGCAGCCGAACTACCAGGGGAGGGACTGAAGCTTTCTTT
j_call: TRBJ1-1; v_call: TRBV20-1; d_call: NA; clone_size: NA; cdr3_aa: CSAIKNTEAFF; cdr3_nt: TGCAGTGCTATAAAGAACACTGAAGCTTTCTTT
j_call: TRBJ2-5; v_call: TRBV10-3; d_call: TRBD1; clone_size: NA; cdr3_aa: CAISESSGGETQYF; cdr3_nt: TGTGCCATCAGTGAGTCTTCAGGGGGAGAGACCCAGTACTTC
j_call: TRBJ2-1; v_call: TRBV30; d_call: NA; clone_size: once; cdr3_aa: CAWGTRNEKFF; cdr3_nt: TGTGCCTGGGGTACTAGGAATGAGAAGTTCTTC
j_call: TRBJ1-1; v_call: TRBV18; d_call: NA; clone_size: NA; cdr3_aa: CASSPTLNTEAFF; cdr3_nt: TGTGCCAGCTCACCGACTTTGAACACTGAAGCTTTCTTT
j_call: TRBJ1-5; v_call: TRBV6-6; d_call: NA; clone_size: NA; cdr3_aa: CASSSDSGNQPQHF; cdr3_nt: TGTGCCAGCAGCTCCGACAGTGGCAATCAGCCCCAGCATTTT
j_call: TRBJ1-5; v_call: TRBV6-1; d_call: NA; clone_size: NA; cdr3_aa: CASSQTVSNQPQHF; cdr3_nt: TGTGCCAGCAGCCAGACAGTTAGCAATCAGCCCCAGCATTTT
j_call: TRBJ1-1; v_call: TRBV30; d_call: NA; clone_size: NA; cdr3_aa: CAWNGDLNTEAFF; cdr3_nt: TGTGCCTGGAACGGGGACTTGAACACTGAAGCTTTCTTT
j_call: TRBJ2-7; v_call: TRBV7-2; d_call: NA; clone_size: NA; cdr3_aa: CASSLRSGPTYEQYF; cdr3_nt: TGTGCCAGCAGCTTAAGGAGCGGACCGACCTACGAGCAGTACTTC
j_call: TRBJ2-2; v_call: TRBV16; d_call: NA; clone_size: NA; cdr3_aa: CASSQSANTGELFF; cdr3_nt: TGTGCCAGCAGCCAATCGGCGAACACCGGGGAGCTGTTTTTT
j_call: TRBJ1-5; v_call: TRBV6-1; d_call: NA; clone_size: NA; cdr3_aa: CASELTLNQPQHF; cdr3_nt: TGTGCCAGCGAGTTAACATTGAATCAGCCCCAGCATTTT